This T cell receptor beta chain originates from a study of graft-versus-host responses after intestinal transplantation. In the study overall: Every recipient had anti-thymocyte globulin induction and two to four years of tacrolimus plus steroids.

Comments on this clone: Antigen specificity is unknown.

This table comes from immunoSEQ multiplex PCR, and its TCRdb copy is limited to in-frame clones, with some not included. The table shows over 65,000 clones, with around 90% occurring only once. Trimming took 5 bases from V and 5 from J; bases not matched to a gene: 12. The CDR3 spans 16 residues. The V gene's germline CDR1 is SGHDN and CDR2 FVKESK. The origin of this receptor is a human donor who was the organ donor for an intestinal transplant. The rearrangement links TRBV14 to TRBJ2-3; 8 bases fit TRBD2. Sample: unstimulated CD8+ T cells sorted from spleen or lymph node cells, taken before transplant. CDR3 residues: CASSDGAGAGGDTQYF. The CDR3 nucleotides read TGTGCCAGCAGCGACGGAGCGGGAGCGGGCGGAGATACGCAGTATTTT.